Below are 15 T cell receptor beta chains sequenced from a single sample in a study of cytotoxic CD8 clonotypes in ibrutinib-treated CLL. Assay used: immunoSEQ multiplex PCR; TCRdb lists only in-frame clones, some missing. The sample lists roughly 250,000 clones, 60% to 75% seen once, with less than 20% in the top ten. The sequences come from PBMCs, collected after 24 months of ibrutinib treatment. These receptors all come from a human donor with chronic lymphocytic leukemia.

CDR3: CSVEGPVGSYEQYF. As DNA, the CDR3 is TGCAGCGTTGAGGGACCAGTTGGATCCTACGAGCAGTACTTC. The chain employs TRBV29-1 and TRBJ2-7; D possibly uses TRBD1 or TRBD2 (5 bases each). This CDR3 contains 14 residues. CDR1 and CDR2 (germline): SQVTM, ANQGSEA. Trimming took off 3 bases at V and 1 base at J, with 13 bases between the two ends.

CDR3 sequence: CASSVGASSDGDTQYF. The CDR3 DNA follows: TGTGCCAGCAGCGTAGGCGCTAGTTCCGACGGAGATACGCAGTATTTT. V and J are TRBV9 and TRBJ2-3, with D hard to call. In germline, CDR1 is SGDLS, CDR2 YYNGEE. The CDR3 has 16 amino acids. V shed 0 bases and J shed 5 bases, with 16 bases lying between them.

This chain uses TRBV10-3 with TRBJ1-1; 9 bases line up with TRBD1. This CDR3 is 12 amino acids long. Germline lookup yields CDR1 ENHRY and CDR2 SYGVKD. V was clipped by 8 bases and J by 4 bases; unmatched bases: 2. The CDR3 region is CAIGTGTTEAFF. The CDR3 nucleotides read TGTGCCATCGGGACAGGGACCACTGAAGCTTTCTTT.

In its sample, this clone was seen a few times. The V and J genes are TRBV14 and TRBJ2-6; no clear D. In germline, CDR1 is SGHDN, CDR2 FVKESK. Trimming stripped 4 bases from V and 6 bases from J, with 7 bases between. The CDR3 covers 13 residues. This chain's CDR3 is CASSRLVANVLTF. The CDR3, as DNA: TGTGCCAGCAGCCGCTTAGTGGCCAACGTCCTGACTTTC.

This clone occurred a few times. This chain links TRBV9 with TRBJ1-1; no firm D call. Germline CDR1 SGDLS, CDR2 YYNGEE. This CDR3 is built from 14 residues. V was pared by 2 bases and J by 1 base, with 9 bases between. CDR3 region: CASSVGLGNTEAFF. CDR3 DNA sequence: TGTGCCAGCAGCGTTGGCTTGGGGAACACTGAAGCTTTCTTT. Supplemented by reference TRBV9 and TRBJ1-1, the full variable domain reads DSGVTQTPKHLITATGQRVTLRCSPRSGDLSVYWYQQSLDQGLQFLIQYYNGEERAKGNILERFSAQQFPDLHSELNLSSLELGDSALYFCASSVGLGNTEAFFGQGTRLTVV.

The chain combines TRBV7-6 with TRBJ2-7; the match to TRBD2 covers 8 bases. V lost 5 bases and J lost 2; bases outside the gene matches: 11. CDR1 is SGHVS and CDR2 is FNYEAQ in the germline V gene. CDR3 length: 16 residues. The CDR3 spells CASSPGGGRPTYEQYF. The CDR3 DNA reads TGTGCCAGCAGCCCGGGGGGGGGACGCCCGACCTACGAGCAGTACTTC.

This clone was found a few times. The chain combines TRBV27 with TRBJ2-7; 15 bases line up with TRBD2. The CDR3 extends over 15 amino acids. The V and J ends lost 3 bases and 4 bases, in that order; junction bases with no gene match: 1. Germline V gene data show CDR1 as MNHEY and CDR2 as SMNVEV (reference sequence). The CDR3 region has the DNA TGTGCCAGCAGTTTCGGACTAGCGGGAGGGTACGAGCAGTACTTC. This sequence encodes CASSFGLAGGYEQYF.

CDR3 DNA: TGTGCCAGCAGCCAAGACTTCTCCGTGACTCCCTCTGGGGCCAACGTCCTGACTTTC. Translation: CASSQDFSVTPSGANVLTF. The chain joins TRBV4-2 to TRBJ2-6, with D uncertain. Germline V gene data show CDR1 as LGHNA and CDR2 as YNFKEQ. Trimming took off 0 bases at V and 0 bases at J, with 15 bases between the two ends. This CDR3 is built from 19 residues.

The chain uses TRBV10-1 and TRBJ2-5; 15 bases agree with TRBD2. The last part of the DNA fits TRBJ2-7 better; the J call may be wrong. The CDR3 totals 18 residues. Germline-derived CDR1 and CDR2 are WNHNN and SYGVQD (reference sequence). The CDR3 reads CASRSPGLAGGLPYEQYF. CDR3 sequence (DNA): TGCGCCAGCAGATCTCCGGGACTAGCGGGAGGCCTTCCCTACGAGCAGTACTTC.

The CDR3 reads CASSFGRGPSYEQYF. In nucleotides, the CDR3 is TGTGCCAGCAGTTTTGGGCGCGGTCCCTCCTACGAGCAGTACTTC. The V and J genes are TRBV27 and TRBJ2-7; D remains ambiguous. V gave up 3 bases and J gave up 0 bases, with 12 bases separating them. Per germline, CDR1 MNHEY and CDR2 SMNVEV (reference sequence). The CDR3 has 15 amino acids.

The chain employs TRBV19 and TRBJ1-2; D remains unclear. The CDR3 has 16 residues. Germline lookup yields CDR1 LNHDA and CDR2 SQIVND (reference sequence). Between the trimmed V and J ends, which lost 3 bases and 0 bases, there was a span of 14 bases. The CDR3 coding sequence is TGTGCCAGTAGTATCTCGACTTGGGCAACTAACTATGGCTACACCTTC. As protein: CASSISTWATNYGYTF.

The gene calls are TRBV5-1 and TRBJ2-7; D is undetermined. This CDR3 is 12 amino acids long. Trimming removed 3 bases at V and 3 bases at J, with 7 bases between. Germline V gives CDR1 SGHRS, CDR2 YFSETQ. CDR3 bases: TGCGCCAGCAGCTCCGAGTACTACGAGCAGTACTTC. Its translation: CASSSEYYEQYF.

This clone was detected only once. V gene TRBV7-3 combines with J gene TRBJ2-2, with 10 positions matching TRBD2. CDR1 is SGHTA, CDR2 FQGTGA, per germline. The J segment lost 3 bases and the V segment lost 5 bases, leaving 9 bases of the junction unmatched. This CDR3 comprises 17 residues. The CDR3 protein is CASSPLSLAGDTGELFF. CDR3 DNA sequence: TGTGCCAGCAGCCCCCTCTCTCTAGCGGGAGACACCGGGGAGCTGTTTTTT. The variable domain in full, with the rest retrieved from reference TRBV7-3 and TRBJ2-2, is GAGVSQTPSNKVTEKGKYVELRCDPISGHTALYWYRQSLGQGPEFLIYFQGTGAADDSGLPNDRFFAVRPEGSVSTLKIQRTERGDSAVYLCASSPLSLAGDTGELFFGEGSRLTVL.

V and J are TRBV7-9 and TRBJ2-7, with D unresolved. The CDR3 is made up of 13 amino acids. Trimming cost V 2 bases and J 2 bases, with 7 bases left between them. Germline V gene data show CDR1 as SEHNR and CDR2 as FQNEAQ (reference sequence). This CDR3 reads CASSLSSTYEQYF. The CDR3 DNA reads TGTGCCAGCAGCTTAAGCAGCACCTACGAGCAGTACTTC.

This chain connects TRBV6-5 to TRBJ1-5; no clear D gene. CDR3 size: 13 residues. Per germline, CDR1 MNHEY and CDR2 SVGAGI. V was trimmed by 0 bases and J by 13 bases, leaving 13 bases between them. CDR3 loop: CASSYSRSQVQHF. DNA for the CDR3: TGTGCCAGCAGTTACTCTAGGAGCCAAGTTCAGCATTTT.